This paragraph reports one T cell receptor beta chain. Its specificity is unknown. A read error may be the cause here, since a much bigger clone is one base away. The data are from a study of tumor-infiltrating lymphocytes in primary liver carcinoma. Extraction also yielded germline DNA, while blood RNA was obtained from unsorted whole blood. Study results and limitations: Tumor-adjacent and tumor-blood pairs displayed less overlap than did pairs of tumor regions.

Total RNA amounting to 500 ng was the source from which TCR beta cDNA was made with a constant-region primer. TCR beta libraries came from three nested multiplex PCR rounds using slightly modified ARM-PCR. In TCRdb, the multiplex PCR reads were re-called with MiXCR into one record per CDR3 protein. The sample lists 300,000 to 400,000 distinct CDR3 sequences; 65% were seen once. This receptor was obtained from a man between 40 and 49 years old with primary liver carcinoma and hepatitis B virus infection. Specimen: peripheral blood.

CDR3 protein: CASSPRGRGEHYF. CDR3 nucleotides: TGTGCCAGCAGTCCCCGCGGACGGGGGGAGCACTACTTC. V gene TRBV12-3 or TRBV12-4 combines with J gene TRBJ2-7; 7 bases line up with TRBD2. The CDR3 length is 13 residues.